This T cell receptor beta chain comes out of a study of cytomegalovirus exposure and HLA in healthy donors. Study-level results: Some public TCRs appeared in many individuals, while most sequences were rare. According to the study, 160 or so TCR beta chains were cytomegalovirus-associated.

V lost 4 bases and J lost 2, with 12 bases in between. The germline gives CDR1 LGHNA, CDR2 YNFKEQ. This CDR3 contains 14 residues. Turning to this clone: The antigen is undetermined.

Repertoires were generated with immunoSEQ multiplex PCR, while TCRdb's copy carries only in-frame clones and drops some. The sample includes 200,000 to 300,000 clones, about 90% of them seen just once. The sequence was collected from a woman in her twenties or thirties in good health and CMV-seropositive. The rearrangement joins TRBV4-2 to TRBJ2-7; possibly TRBD2 for D (6 bases). The source material was PBMCs. The CDR3 DNA sequence: TGTGCCAGCAGCCTCCCGGACTACCCCTACGAGCAGTACTTC. It yields the protein CASSLPDYPYEQYF.